This TCR beta chain was captured by sequencing in a study of blood T cell repertoires in COVID-19. The data were produced by immunoSEQ multiplex PCR, yet TCRdb's version contains in-frame clones alone and is incomplete. The sample includes over 250,000 clones, 80% to 90% of them seen just once. The clonotype comes from a woman in her sixties or seventies with COVID-19, enrolled during active disease. Sequenced input: peripheral blood.

The CDR3 nucleotides read TGTGCCAGCAGCCCGGGGCTAGCGGGAATGGAGACCCAGTACTTC. Protein sequence: CASSPGLAGMETQYF. The V and J genes are TRBV5-5 and TRBJ2-5; TRBD2 agrees at 9 bases. This CDR3 has 15 residues. The V gene end was trimmed by 4 bases and the J gene end by 5 bases; junction bases not matched to a gene: 9. CDR1 is SGHKS and CDR2 is YYEKEE in the germline V gene (reference sequence).